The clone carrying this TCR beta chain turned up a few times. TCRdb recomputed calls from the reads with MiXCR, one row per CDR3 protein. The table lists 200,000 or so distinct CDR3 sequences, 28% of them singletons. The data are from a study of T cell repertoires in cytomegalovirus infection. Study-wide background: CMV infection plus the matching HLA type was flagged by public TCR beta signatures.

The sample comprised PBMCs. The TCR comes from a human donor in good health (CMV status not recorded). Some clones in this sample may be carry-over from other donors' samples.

The CDR3, as DNA: TGTGCCAGCAGCCTAAGCGGGGTATCTGGGGCCAACGTCCTGACTTTC. Protein sequence: CASSLSGVSGANVLTF. V gene TRBV4-2 combines with J gene TRBJ2-6; TRBD2 agrees at 7 bases. The trim removed 4 bases at V and 1 base at J, leaving 4 bases unmatched. Germline lookup yields CDR1 LGHNA and CDR2 YNFKEQ. This CDR3 has 16 residues.